This TCR beta chain was captured by sequencing in a study of technical replicates of blood from a few donors. The table came from immunoSEQ multiplex PCR; TCRdb's copy has only in-frame clones and leaves some out. The data contain about 48,000 clones, roughly nine tenths of them seen just once; the ten biggest clones take up under 5%. The CDR3 is 11 amino acids. Germline loops: CDR1 GTSNPN, CDR2 SVGIG (reference sequence). Between the trimmed V and J ends, which lost 4 bases and 2 bases, there was a span of 6 bases. Sequencing used PBMCs. The clonotype was recovered from a human donor in good health. Some clones in this sample may be carry-over from other donors' samples. This chain joins TRBV30 and TRBJ2-7, with D unclear. For the CDR3, the DNA is TGTGCCTGGACAGATACCTACGAGCAGTACTTC. It codes for CAWTDTYEQYF.